This TCR beta chain was sequenced during a study of T cells in Graves' hyperthyroidism and ophthalmopathy. Whole-study context: Peripheral blood was drawn at first diagnosis, prior to all treatment.

General study points: Blood samples included most of the expanded thyroid clonotypes exceeding 0.001.

With 3 bases clipped from V and 4 bases from J, the junction kept 21 bases outside the gene matches. This CDR3 region has 21 residues. Germline V CDR1 and CDR2: SGHAT, FQNNGV. This clonotype was counted between two and nine times. What it binds is not known. It was considered stable Graves' hyperthyroidism when ophthalmopathy did not progress within 18 months. Orbital computed tomography, thyroid ultrasound, serum thyroxine and TRAb, and clinical symptoms together informed the diagnoses. TCR beta CDR3 regions were amplified from RNA transcripts. First-round RT-PCR with HTBI primers amplified the TCR CDR3 region. TCRdb independently ran MiXCR on the multiplex PCR reads; one entry per CDR3 protein. The sample consists of under 700,000 distinct CDR3 sequences, 16% of them appearing once.

Sequencing used blood. V gene TRBV11-2 combines with J gene TRBJ2-1; 10 bases align to TRBD2. The origin of this receptor is a woman younger than 35 with Graves' hyperthyroidism. For the CDR3, the DNA is TGTGCCAGCAGCTTGGCGCTTATCGATCATTATAGCGGGGGGCGATACAATGAGCAGTTCTTC. Encoded protein: CASSLALIDHYSGGRYNEQFF. The full variable domain, completed using reference TRBV11-2 and TRBJ2-1, is EAGVAQSPRYKIIEKRQSVAFWCNPISGHATLYWYQQILGQGPKLLIQFQNNGVVDDSQLPKDRFSAERLKGVDSTLKIQPAKLEDSAVYLCASSLALIDHYSGGRYNEQFFGPGTRLTVL.